These T cell receptor beta chains were read from a single sample in a study of graft-versus-host responses after intestinal transplantation. Repertoires were generated with immunoSEQ multiplex PCR, while TCRdb's copy carries only in-frame clones and drops some. The sample shows 100,000 or so clones, approximately 90% of them seen only once. No antigen is known for these receptors. The sequencing here drew on unstimulated CD4+ T cells sorted from spleen or lymph node cells, taken before intestinal transplant. All receptors come from a human donor who received an intestinal transplant. CDR3s include the opening cysteine and the closing phenylalanine or tryptophan. A D gene is named only where the DNA matches it firmly. Clone size is shown for a subset of rows, as once, few, many or a class of expanded clone.

.,TRBV6-1,TRBJ2-7,.,TGTGCCAGCAGTGAAGGGTTCGGGGGAGGGACAAATTCCTACGAGCAGTACTTC,CASSEGFGGGTNSYEQYF
TRBD1,TRBV9,TRBJ1-1,.,TGTGCCAGCAGCGTTGACAGGGCGGACACTGAAGCTTTCTTT,CASSVDRADTEAFF
.,TRBV5-1,TRBJ2-7,.,TGCGCCAGCAGCTTGTTTGGGGAGGGGGGGTTGAAGCAGTACTTC,CASSLFGEGGLKQYF
.,TRBV6-6,TRBJ1-5,.,TGTGCCAGCAGTTATCCGCCACAGCCTAGCAATCAGCCCCAGCATTTT,CASSYPPQPSNQPQHF
.,TRBV7-8,TRBJ1-6,.,TGTGCCAGCAGCCCAAGCAATTCCCTCCACTTT,CASSPSNSLHF
.,TRBV6-1,TRBJ2-4,once,TGTGCCAGCAGTGAATTCTGGGGCATAGGGGGGGAAAACATTCAGTACTTC,CASSEFWGIGGENIQYF
.,TRBV7-9,TRBJ1-5,.,TGTGCCAGCAGCCCCTTCCAGCGTTTC,CASSPFQRF
.,TRBV6-6,TRBJ1-1,.,TGTGCCAGCAGGATACAGGGTAATGAAGCTTTCTTT,CASRIQGNEAFF
TRBD1,TRBV6-5,TRBJ1-1,.,TGTGCCAGCAGCCGGACAGGGGTTAAGGCTGAAGCTTTCTTT,CASSRTGVKAEAFF
TRBD1,TRBV30,TRBJ2-7,.,TGTGCCTGGAGTCCAAGCCGGGACAGGGTCTACGAGCAGTACTTC,CAWSPSRDRVYEQYF
.,TRBV10-2,TRBJ2-3,medium-sized,TGCGCCAGCAGAGAACAGGGTACAGATACGCAGTATTTT,CASREQGTDTQYF
.,TRBV6-5,TRBJ1-1,.,TGTGCCAGCAGGGAGACCATGGGCACTGAAGCTTTCTTT,CASRETMGTEAFF
TRBD2,TRBV5-5,TRBJ2-5,.,TGTGCCAGCAGCCCGGGACTAGCGGGAGGGCGTTTATACGAGACCCAGTACTTC,CASSPGLAGGRLYETQYF
.,TRBV6-6,TRBJ1-1,.,TGTGCCAGCATCGCGGACTTGCGCATGAACACTGAAGCTTTCTTT,CASIADLRMNTEAFF
.,TRBV7-9,TRBJ1-2,.,TGTGCCAGCAGCTTAGGGGGAGTTCGCGGCTACACCTTC,CASSLGGVRGYTF
TRBD1,TRBV5-8,TRBJ1-6,.,TGTGCCAGCGGAAGACAGGGGATTCTGTTACCCCTCCACTTT,CASGRQGILLPLHF
TRBD2,TRBV2,TRBJ2-2,few,TGTGCCAGCAAGGGACTAGACGACGGGGAGCTGTTTTTT,CASKGLDDGELFF
.,TRBV5-1,TRBJ2-7,.,TGCGCCAGCAGCTTTGACCGGGACTACGAGCAGTACTTC,CASSFDRDYEQYF
TRBD2,TRBV7-9,TRBJ2-7,.,TGTGCCAGCAGCTTTACTAGCGGGGCCTACGAGCAGTACTTC,CASSFTSGAYEQYF
.,TRBV7-9,TRBJ2-7,.,TGTGCCAGCAGCTCGCCCTGGTCGAGGAACCCCTACGAGCAGTACTTC,CASSSPWSRNPYEQYF
.,TRBV11-2,TRBJ2-5,.,TGTGCCAGCAGCCAAGGGGTCCCGTCGCTCCAAGAGACCCAGTACTTC,CASSQGVPSLQETQYF
TRBD2,TRBV15,TRBJ2-1,.,TGTGCCACCCAAAACGGGCGGCTAGCGGGACCTAATGAGCAGTTCTTC,CATQNGRLAGPNEQFF
.,TRBV5-4,TRBJ2-5,.,TGTGCCAGCAGCTCCCTTTTAAGAAACTCCGGGACACCGAGGGAGAGACAGTACTTC,CASSSLLRNSGTPRERQYF
.,TRBV6-1,TRBJ2-5,.,TGTGCCAGCAGTTACATAGAGACCCAGTACTTC,CASSYIETQYF
.,TRBV4-2,TRBJ2-3,few,TGTGCCAGCAGCCAAGCGGGAAATTCGGGGGATACGCAGTATTTT,CASSQAGNSGDTQYF
TRBD1,TRBV6-6,TRBJ1-2,.,TGTGCCAGCAGTCCCGGACAGGGGGCTTACTATGGCTACACCTTC,CASSPGQGAYYGYTF
TRBD1,TRBV4-3,TRBJ1-2,.,TGCGCCAGCAGGCTGTACCCGGGACAGGGGTCCTATGGCTACACCTTC,CASRLYPGQGSYGYTF
TRBD2,TRBV5-6,TRBJ2-3,.,TGTGCCAGCAGCTTGAAGCTAGCGGGTACAGATACGCAGTATTTT,CASSLKLAGTDTQYF
TRBD1,TRBV10-3,TRBJ2-7,once,TGTGCCATCAGTGAGTCGACAGGGTACTACGAGCAGTACTTC,CAISESTGYYEQYF
.,TRBV6-1,TRBJ1-2,.,TGTGCCAGCACCTTTTCCCCACTATATGGCTACACCTTC,CASTFSPLYGYTF
.,TRBV6-1,TRBJ1-1,few,TGTGCCAGCAGTGAGGGGGTCTCTCGGGGGGCGGCTTTCTTT,CASSEGVSRGAAFF
TRBD1,TRBV30,TRBJ1-6,.,TGTGCCTGGAGTGGGGCAGGGGGCGGATCACCCCTCCACTTT,CAWSGAGGGSPLHF